Shown below are 6 T cell receptor beta chains from a single sample sequenced in a study of T cell responses to AZD1222 COVID-19 vaccine. Repertoires were generated with immunoSEQ multiplex PCR, while TCRdb's copy carries only in-frame clones and drops some. The sample gives 150,000 to 200,000 clones, around nine tenths of which show up once; around a tenth is in the top ten. The sample in question was peripheral blood, obtained 28 days after the second AZD1222 dose. These TCRs come from an adult who received the AZD1222 COVID-19 vaccine.

The V gene is TRBV9, the J gene TRBJ1-6; D is unresolved. The CDR3 is 13 residues long. V was pared by 0 bases and J by 10 bases, with 8 bases between. Germline CDR1 is SGDLS and CDR2 is YYNGEE. The DNA of the CDR3 is TGTGCCAGCAGCGTAGGGGTTCAATCACCCCTCCACTTT. This codes for CASSVGVQSPLHF. Complete variable domain (other parts from reference TRBV9 and TRBJ1-6): DSGVTQTPKHLITATGQRVTLRCSPRSGDLSVYWYQQSLDQGLQFLIQYYNGEERAKGNILERFSAQQFPDLHSELNLSSLELGDSALYFCASSVGVQSPLHFGNGTRLTVT.

The rearrangement links TRBV9 to TRBJ2-3; the match to TRBD2 covers 7 bases. The trim removed 4 bases at V and 0 bases at J, leaving 8 bases unmatched. Germline V CDR1 and CDR2: SGDLS, YYNGEE. The CDR3 consists of 16 residues. CDR3 sequence reads: CASSPRGDASTDTQYF. DNA of the CDR3: TGTGCCAGCAGCCCTCGGGGGGATGCTAGCACAGATACGCAGTATTTT. Full variable domain (remainder filled in from reference TRBV9 and TRBJ2-3): DSGVTQTPKHLITATGQRVTLRCSPRSGDLSVYWYQQSLDQGLQFLIQYYNGEERAKGNILERFSAQQFPDLHSELNLSSLELGDSALYFCASSPRGDASTDTQYFGPGTRLTVL.

The genes are TRBV11-3 and TRBJ1-2, with 12 bases identical to TRBD1. Germline V gene data show CDR1 as SGHNT and CDR2 as YENEEA. This CDR3 has 14 amino acids. V shed 4 bases and J 6 bases; nucleotides not matched to a gene: 3. CDR3 sequence (DNA): TGTGCCAGCAGCTCCGGGACAGGGGGCGATGGCTACACCTTC. It yields the protein CASSSGTGGDGYTF.

V usage is TRBV6-5 and J usage is TRBJ1-5; perhaps TRBD1 as D (6 bases). CDR3 length: 13 amino acids. CDR1 and CDR2 from the germline V gene are MNHEY and SVGAGI. Trimming took off 7 bases at V and 2 bases at J, with 9 bases between the two ends. The CDR3 is CASMPGGNQPQHF. Written as DNA, the CDR3 is TGTGCCAGCATGCCAGGGGGCAATCAGCCCCAGCATTTT.

The chain combines TRBV18 with TRBJ2-3; 7 bases agree with TRBD1. Germline assignment: CDR1 KGHSH and CDR2 LQKENI. There are 16 residues in the CDR3. V lost 0 bases and J lost 4; bases outside the gene matches: 7. CDR3 bases: TGTGCCAGCTCACCACCAAGACAGGGCATAGCAGATACGCAGTATTTT. It codes for CASSPPRQGIADTQYF.

The chain combines TRBV5-1 with TRBJ1-1; D remains unclear. V gave up 1 base and J gave up 2 bases, with 9 bases separating them. Per the germline V gene, CDR1 is SGHRS and CDR2 is YFSETQ. This CDR3 comprises 14 residues. For the CDR3, the DNA is TGCGCCAGCAGCTTGAGGAGGATAAACACTGAAGCTTTCTTT. This sequence encodes CASSLRRINTEAFF.